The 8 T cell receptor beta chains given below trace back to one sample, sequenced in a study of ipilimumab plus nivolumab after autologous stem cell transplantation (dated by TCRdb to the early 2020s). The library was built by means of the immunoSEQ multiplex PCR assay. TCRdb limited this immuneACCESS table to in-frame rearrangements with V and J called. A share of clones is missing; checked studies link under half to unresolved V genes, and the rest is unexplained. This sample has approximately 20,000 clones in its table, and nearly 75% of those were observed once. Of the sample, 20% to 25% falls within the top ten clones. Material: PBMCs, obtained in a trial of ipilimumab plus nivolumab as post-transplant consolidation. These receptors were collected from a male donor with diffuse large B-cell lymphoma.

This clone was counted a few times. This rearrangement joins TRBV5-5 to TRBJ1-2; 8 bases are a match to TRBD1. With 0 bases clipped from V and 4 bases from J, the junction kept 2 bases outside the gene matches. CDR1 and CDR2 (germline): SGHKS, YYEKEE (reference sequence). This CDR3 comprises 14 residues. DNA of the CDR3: TGTGCCAGCAGCTTGGGACAGGGGAGCTATGGCTACACCTTC. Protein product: CASSLGQGSYGYTF.

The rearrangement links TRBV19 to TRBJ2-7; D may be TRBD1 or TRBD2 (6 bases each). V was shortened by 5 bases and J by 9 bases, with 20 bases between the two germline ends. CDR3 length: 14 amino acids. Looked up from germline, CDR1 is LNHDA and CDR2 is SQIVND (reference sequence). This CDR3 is CASSPRGETFAQYF. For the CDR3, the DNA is TGTGCCAGTAGTCCAAGGGGGGAAACCTTCGCGCAGTACTTC.

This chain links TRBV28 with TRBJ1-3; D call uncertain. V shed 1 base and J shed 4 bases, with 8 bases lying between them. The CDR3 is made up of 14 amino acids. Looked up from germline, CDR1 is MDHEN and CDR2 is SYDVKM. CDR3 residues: CASSLLGNGNTIYF. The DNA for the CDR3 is TGTGCCAGCAGTTTATTGGGTAACGGAAACACCATATATTTT.

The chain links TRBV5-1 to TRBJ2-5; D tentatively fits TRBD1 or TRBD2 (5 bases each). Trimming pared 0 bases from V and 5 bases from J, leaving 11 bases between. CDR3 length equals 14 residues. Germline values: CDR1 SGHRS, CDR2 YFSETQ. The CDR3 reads CASSLDKGSETQYF. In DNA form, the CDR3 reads TGCGCCAGCAGCTTGGATAAGGGGAGCGAGACCCAGTACTTC.

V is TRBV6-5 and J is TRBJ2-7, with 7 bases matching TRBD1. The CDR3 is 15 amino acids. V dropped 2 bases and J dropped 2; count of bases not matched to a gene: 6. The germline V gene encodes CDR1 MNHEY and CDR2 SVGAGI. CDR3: CASSYRAGGTYEQYF. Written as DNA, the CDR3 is TGTGCCAGCAGTTACAGGGCAGGGGGAACCTACGAGCAGTACTTC.

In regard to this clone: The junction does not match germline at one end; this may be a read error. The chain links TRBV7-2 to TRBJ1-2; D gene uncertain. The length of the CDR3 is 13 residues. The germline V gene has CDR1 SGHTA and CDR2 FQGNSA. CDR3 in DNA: TGCGCCAGCAGCCAAGAGGGTGTGGTTGGCTACACCTTC. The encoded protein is CASSQEGVVGYTF.

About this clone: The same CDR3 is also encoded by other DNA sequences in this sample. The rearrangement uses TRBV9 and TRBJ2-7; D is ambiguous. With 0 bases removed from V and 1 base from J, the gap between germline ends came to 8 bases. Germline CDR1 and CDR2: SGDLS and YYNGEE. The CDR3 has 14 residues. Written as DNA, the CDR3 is TGTGCCAGCAGCGTAGCGGTGGTTTCCTACGAGCAGTACTTC. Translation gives CASSVAVVSYEQYF.

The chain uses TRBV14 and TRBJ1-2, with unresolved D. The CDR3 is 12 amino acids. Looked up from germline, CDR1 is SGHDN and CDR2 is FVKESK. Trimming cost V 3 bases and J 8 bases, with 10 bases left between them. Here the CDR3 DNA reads TGTGCCAGCAGCCAGGCCCTGGGGGGCTACACCTTC. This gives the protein CASSQALGGYTF.